One and the same sample provided the 9 T cell receptor beta chains below, sequenced in a study of T cell repertoires in cytomegalovirus infection (dated by TCRdb to the late 2010s). The instrument given in TCRdb is Illumina HiSeq 1500. In TCRdb, the public reads were trimmed at Q25 with fastp and aligned with MiXCR, with productive beta chains retained. Rows with one shared CDR3 protein collapse into an entry with the most common genes and DNA. This sample is represented by about 110,000 distinct CDR3 sequences; 25% to 35% of them were singletons. The ten largest clones take up 80% to 85% of the sample. For these TCRs, the target antigens are not known. The sample's treatment or condition label, decoded: in vitro stimulation with specific CMV peptide epitopes to enrich CMV-specific T cells. The sample was CD8+ T cells from cultured PBMCs, taken from culture after CMV antigen stimulation. All receptors come from a human donor in good health (CMV status not recorded). Some clones in this sample may be carry-over from other donors' samples.

The chain employs TRBV2 and TRBJ1-3, with 7 bases fitting TRBD1. This CDR3 has 14 amino acids. The germline V gene encodes CDR1 SNHLY and CDR2 FYNNEI. V was pared by 9 bases and J by 2 bases, with 7 bases of the junction left unmatched. The CDR3 is CARLGGTAGNTIYF. CDR3 DNA sequence: TGTGCCAGGTTGGGCGGGACAGCTGGAAACACCATATATTTT.

The chain carries TRBV20-1 and TRBJ1-6; D is undetermined. Trimming cost V 5 bases and J 0 bases, with 17 bases left between them. From germline, CDR1 is DFQATT and CDR2 SNEGSKA (reference sequence). This CDR3 comprises 17 residues. The CDR3: CSAPGPPMSSYNSPLHF. In nucleotides, the CDR3 is TGCAGTGCTCCCGGGCCTCCGATGAGCTCCTATAATTCACCCCTCCACTTT.

V and J are TRBV27 and TRBJ2-2; no clear D. Trimming took off 6 bases at V and 0 bases at J, with 11 bases between the two ends. Per the germline V gene, CDR1 is MNHEY and CDR2 is SMNVEV (reference sequence). This CDR3 contains 15 residues. CDR3 in DNA: TGTGCCAGCAGACGACTGTCCCCGAACACCGGGGAGCTGTTTTTT. Protein: CASRRLSPNTGELFF.

This chain links TRBV10-3 with TRBJ1-1; no firm D call. Germline loops: CDR1 ENHRY, CDR2 SYGVKD. Trimming stripped 5 bases from V and 3 bases from J, with 7 bases between. The CDR3 covers 12 residues. The CDR3 here is CAISPTDTEAFF. The CDR3 DNA reads TGTGCCATCAGTCCCACGGACACTGAAGCTTTCTTT.

This clonotype was detected a few times. The rearrangement links TRBV19 to TRBJ1-5; D is ambiguous. CDR3 length: 15 amino acids. Germline V gene sequence: CDR1 LNHDA, CDR2 SQIVND (reference sequence). The germline V and J ends were trimmed by 3 bases and 0 bases, with 9 bases remaining between them. CDR3 sequence: CASSIAVFSNQPQHF. The CDR3 DNA reads TGTGCCAGTAGTATCGCGGTCTTTAGCAATCAGCCCCAGCATTTT.

This clonotype has a handful of counts. This chain links TRBV15 with TRBJ2-2, with D unclear. Trimming removed 5 bases at V and 0 bases at J, with 16 bases between. This CDR3 has 17 amino acids. Germline V gene sequence: CDR1 LNHNV, CDR2 YYDKDF (reference sequence). CDR3 loop: CATSPGPLSANTGELFF. CDR3 DNA: TGTGCCACCAGCCCCGGCCCCCTGAGCGCGAACACCGGGGAGCTGTTTTTT.

This clonotype was observed at least ten times. The chain combines TRBV28 with TRBJ1-5; D gene ambiguous. The CDR3 consists of 17 residues. V lost 5 bases and J 1 base, leaving 18 bases between the germline ends. Germline V gene lookup returns CDR1 MDHEN and CDR2 SYDVKM. CDR3 DNA: TGTGCCAGCAGTCTCTGGGATGATCCACGGAGCAATCAGCCCCAGCATTTT. This translates into CASSLWDDPRSNQPQHF.

This clonotype came up once. The genes are TRBV5-1 and TRBJ2-7, with 7 bases fitting TRBD1. In germline, CDR1 is SGHRS, CDR2 YFSETQ. Trimming took 0 bases from V and 4 from J; bases not matched to a gene: 4. The CDR3 runs to 14 residues. The CDR3 DNA sequence: TGCGCCAGCAGCTTGGAACAGGGGCTATACGAGCAGTACTTC. It specifies CASSLEQGLYEQYF.

This clonotype has a handful of counts. The rearrangement uses TRBV7-8 and TRBJ2-7, with 7 bases that match TRBD2. The ends lost 2 bases at V and 1 base at J; junction bases unmatched: 5. The CDR3 extends over 15 amino acids. Germline V gives CDR1 SGHVS, CDR2 FQNEAQ. The CDR3 loop reads CASSLTGRQSYEQYF. CDR3 coding DNA: TGTGCCAGCAGCTTAACCGGGAGGCAGTCCTACGAGCAGTACTTC. The full variable domain, in which reference TRBV7-8 and TRBJ2-7 provide the parts outside the CDR3, is GAGVSQSPRYKVAKRGQDVALRCDPISGHVSLFWYQQALGQGPEFLTYFQNEAQLDKSGLPSDRFFAERPEGSVSTLKIQRTQQEDSAVYLCASSLTGRQSYEQYFGPGTRLTVT.